The 8 T cell receptor beta chains reported below all come from one sample, sequenced in a study of T cells after yellow fever vaccination. TCRdb ran MiXCR on the 5' RACE reads and lists one entry per CDR3 protein. Here the sample spans some 120,000 distinct CDR3 sequences, more than 6.5% being singletons. The sample was CD4+ T cells sorted from PBMCs, taken more than 8 days after the first yellow fever vaccination. These receptors originate from a man younger than 30 who received the YFV17D yellow fever vaccine.

This clonotype has more than one count but fewer than ten. The gene calls are TRBV19 and TRBJ1-4; no clear D. The length of the CDR3 is 17 residues. Looked up from germline, CDR1 is LNHDA and CDR2 is SQIVND (reference sequence). Trimming stripped 5 bases from V and 3 bases from J, with 19 bases between. CDR3 sequence reads: CASSRIGFGGSNEKLFF. The CDR3 DNA follows: TGTGCCAGTAGTCGTATCGGGTTTGGAGGTTCTAATGAAAAACTGTTTTTT. The full variable domain, completed using reference TRBV19 and TRBJ1-4, is DGGITQSPKYLFRKEGQNVTLSCEQNLNHDAMYWYRQDPGQGLRLIYYSQIVNDFQKGDIAEGYSVSREKKESFPLTVTSAQKNPTAFYLCASSRIGFGGSNEKLFFGSGTQLSVL.

This clonotype showed up many times. V usage is TRBV7-2 and J usage is TRBJ2-5, with 8 bases lining up with TRBD2. This CDR3 spans 15 amino acids. The trim removed 2 bases at V and 4 bases at J, leaving 6 bases unmatched. Germline V lookup: CDR1 SGHTA, CDR2 FQGNSA. The DNA of the CDR3 is TGTGCCAGCAGCTTACCGGGACTAGGGGGAGAGACCCAGTACTTC. It encodes CASSLPGLGGETQYF.

This clonotype was observed many times. The gene calls are TRBV4-3 and TRBJ2-3, with unresolved D. The CDR3 runs to 14 residues. V shed 0 bases and J shed 6 bases, with 10 bases lying between them. Germline V lookup: CDR1 LGHNA, CDR2 YSLEER. CDR3 nucleotides: TGCGCCAGCAGCCAAGAGACAATCCGTGATACGCAGTATTTT. It codes for CASSQETIRDTQYF.

This clonotype came up many times. The V call is TRBV3-1, the J call TRBJ2-5; tentatively, D is TRBD2 (6 bases). The germline V and J ends were trimmed by 2 bases and 6 bases, with 16 bases remaining between them. The CDR3 has 15 amino acids. The germline CDR1 and CDR2 sequences are LGHDT and YNNKEL (reference sequence). CDR3: CASSQRGASEKTQYF. The CDR3 coding sequence is TGTGCCAGCAGCCAACGCGGGGCAAGTGAAAAGACCCAGTACTTC.

In this sample, this clonotype turned up many times. The DNA for the CDR3 is TGTGCCAGCACCGACCAAGAGACCCAGTACTTC. Its translation: CASTDQETQYF. The V and J genes are TRBV5-6 and TRBJ2-5, with unresolved D. Germline assignment: CDR1 SGHDT and CDR2 YYEEEE. There are 11 residues in the CDR3. V gave up 6 bases and J gave up 0 bases, with 3 bases separating them.

This clonotype was found many times. This chain joins TRBV5-1 and TRBJ2-3; 7 bases map to TRBD2. CDR3 length equals 13 residues. Germline assignment: CDR1 SGHRS and CDR2 YFSETQ. V lost 0 bases and J lost 7; bases outside the gene matches: 2. CDR3 coding DNA: TGCGCCAGCAGCTTGGGAGCGGGGAATACGCAGTATTTT. It codes for CASSLGAGNTQYF.

Many counts were recorded for this clonotype. The rearrangement uses TRBV5-6 and TRBJ1-2, with a possible D match to TRBD1 (5 bases). The CDR3 totals 13 residues. CDR1 and CDR2 from the germline V gene are SGHDT and YYEEEE. Between the trimmed V and J ends, which lost 0 bases and 4 bases, there was a span of 7 bases. CDR3 protein: CASSLVQGYGYTF. CDR3 nucleotides: TGTGCCAGCAGCTTGGTCCAGGGCTATGGCTACACCTTC. Looking up the rest from reference TRBV5-6 and TRBJ1-2 gives the full variable domain: DAGVTQSPTHLIKTRGQQVTLRCSPKSGHDTVSWYQQALGQGPQFIFQYYEEEERQRGNFPDRFSGHQFPNYSSELNVNALLLGDSALYLCASSLVQGYGYTFGSGTRLTVV.

This clonotype was observed many times. The rearrangement uses TRBV7-2 and TRBJ2-2; tentatively, D is TRBD2 (5 bases). The CDR3 contains 14 residues. V lost 3 bases to trimming and J lost 7 bases, with 12 bases between them. Germline values: CDR1 SGHTA, CDR2 FQGNSA. Here the CDR3 reads CASSFSEGSGELFF. The CDR3, as DNA: TGTGCCAGCAGCTTTTCGGAAGGGAGCGGGGAGCTGTTTTTT.